The sequence of this T cell receptor (beta chain) was determined in a study of blood T cell repertoires in COVID-19. Looking at the study overall: In each case, the material was cDNA or gDNA derived from T cells, B-cell-depleted T cells, or PBMCs.

Germline V CDR1 and CDR2: LNHNV, YYDKDF (reference sequence). The V and J ends lost 2 bases and 5 bases, in that order; junction bases with no gene match: 8. The length of the CDR3 is 16 residues. Here immunoSEQ multiplex PCR was the method, and the copy in TCRdb shows in-frame clones only, minus some. The sample records hundreds of thousands of clones, 88% being singletons. The chain recombines TRBV15 with TRBJ2-1; TRBD1 agrees at 8 bases. The sequenced material came from PBMCs or T cells enriched from blood (not recorded which). The origin of this receptor is a woman in her fifties or sixties in a cohort exposed to, infected with or recovered from COVID-19 (not recorded which). Here the CDR3 reads CATSRPHRGIDNEQFF. CDR3 DNA sequence: TGTGCCACCAGCAGACCACACAGGGGGATAGACAATGAGCAGTTCTTC.